This TCR beta chain was captured by sequencing in a study of human T cells and chemical hapten exposure. Study results and caveats: The number of TCRs above 1 in 1000 frequency did not change after DPC sensitization.

The CDR3 length is 14 residues. Germline loops: CDR1 MGHRA, CDR2 YSYEKL. TCRdb redid the calling of the RACE reads with MiXCR, one entry per CDR3 protein. The table includes fewer than 500,000 distinct CDR3 sequences, approximately 5.1% detected once. The time point is: patch test 1, 2 weeks after DPC sensitization. The treatment is: therapeutic diphenylcyclopropenone sensitization with weekly scalp DPC. As regards this clonotype: Antigen specificity is unknown. A clone one base away is much larger, so this may be a read error.

The chain joins TRBV4-1 to TRBJ1-6; D is undetermined. Specimen: whole blood, collected in connection with sensitization to the hapten diphenylcyclopropenone (DPC). The receptor's source is a woman aged 45-65 years with alopecia areata. Some clones in this sample may be carry-over from other donors' samples. Written as DNA, the CDR3 is TGCGCCAGCAGCCCTTTATGGAGCAATTCACCCCTCTACTTT. It yields the protein CASSPLWSNSPLYF.